In its sample, the clone carrying this TCR beta chain was seen a few times. As yet, its antigen is unknown. These data belong to a study of graft-versus-host responses after intestinal transplantation. Study details: Anti-thymocyte globulin served as induction for all recipients, who then took tacrolimus and steroids for approximately three years. Study findings and constraints: Early after transplant, HvG declines were associated with peak levels of circulating GvH clones.

V lost 4 bases, J lost 5 bases, and 4 bases stayed unmatched. Germline CDR1 and CDR2: SGHDT and YYEEEE. The CDR3 covers 15 residues. Measured with immunoSEQ multiplex PCR; TCRdb has only the in-frame clones, and not every one. The sample has tens of thousands of clones; roughly 90% are singletons. The source was unstimulated CD4+ T cells sorted from spleen or lymph node cells, collected before intestinal transplant. The J gene is TRBJ2-3, the V gene TRBV5-6, with 13 nucleotides matching TRBD2. This receptor was taken from a human donor who received an intestinal transplant. In nucleotides, the CDR3 is TGTGCCAGCAGCCTACTAGCGGGGGGGGGAGATACGCAGTATTTT. This codes for CASSLLAGGGDTQYF.